A selection of T cell receptor beta chains follows, all from one sample in a study of T-cell memory formation after mild COVID-19. TCRdb re-derived calls from the 5' RACE reads in MiXCR, one entry per CDR3 protein. The table records 200,000 or so distinct CDR3 sequences, more than 8% of them present only once. Sequenced material: PBMCs or a T cell subset sorted from them (not recorded which). These receptors were collected from a man younger than 35 who had mild COVID-19 (a few samples of this study predate the infection). Cell type and time point are not known. CDR3s include the opening cysteine and the closing phenylalanine or tryptophan. Fields, in order: CDR3 length, clone size, V gene, D gene, J gene, CDR3 DNA, CDR3 protein. A D gene is named only where the DNA matches it firmly. The size of a clone is reported for some rows only, either as once, few or many, or as a class for expanded clones.

13	few	TRBV9	.	TRBJ1-6	TGTGCCAGCAGCGTCGAGTTAGAATCACCCCTCCACTTT	CASSVELESPLHF
13	many	TRBV5-1	.	TRBJ1-6	TGCGCCAGCAGCTTGGATACAGATTCACCCCTCCACTTT	CASSLDTDSPLHF
15	.	TRBV4-1	.	TRBJ1-5	TGCGCCAGCAGCCAAGTAGCAGGCAACAATCAGCCCCAGCATTTT	CASSQVAGNNQPQHF
13	few	TRBV9	.	TRBJ2-3	TGTGCCAGCAGCGTAGTAGAGTCAGATACGCAGTATTTT	CASSVVESDTQYF
12	many	TRBV15	.	TRBJ2-5	TGTGCCACCAGCAGAGTGGGCGAGACCCAGTACTTC	CATSRVGETQYF
13	many	TRBV20-1	.	TRBJ2-3	TGCAGTGCTACACACGATGCGGGGGATACGCAGTATTTT	CSATHDAGDTQYF
14	.	TRBV29-1	.	TRBJ1-3	TGCAGCGTTGCGGGTCAGTCCTCTGGAAACACCATATATTTT	CSVAGQSSGNTIYF
14	.	TRBV9	.	TRBJ1-6	TGTGCCAGCAGCGTAGTACCCTCGGAGTCACCCCTCCACTTT	CASSVVPSESPLHF
14	.	TRBV5-1	.	TRBJ2-5	TGCGCCAGCAGCTTGTTTATCCGCGGGGAGACCCAGTACTTC	CASSLFIRGETQYF
14	few	TRBV7-2	.	TRBJ2-1	TGTGCCAGCAGCCCACGCGGCTTCCGCAATGAGCAGTTCTTC	CASSPRGFRNEQFF
12	.	TRBV27	.	TRBJ1-2	TGTGCCAGCAGTTCTCCGTCAGGTTGCTACACCTTC	CASSSPSGCYTF
14	few	TRBV7-9	.	TRBJ2-5	TGTGCCAGCAGCTATAGGGCTTCTCAAGAGACCCAGTACTTC	CASSYRASQETQYF
17	few	TRBV5-1	TRBD1	TRBJ2-2	TGCGCCAGCAGCATGGGGGCTAGACAGGGATCCACCGGGGAGCTGTTTTTT	CASSMGARQGSTGELFF
16	.	TRBV5-5	TRBD1	TRBJ1-2	TGTGCCAGCAGCTTGGCATACGGACAGGGCACATCTGGCTACACCTTC	CASSLAYGQGTSGYTF
16	many	TRBV7-3	TRBD2	TRBJ2-1	TGTGCCAGCAGCTCCTCCGGGACTAGCGGGGGGGGTGAGCAGTTCTTC	CASSSSGTSGGGEQFF
13	.	TRBV18	.	TRBJ1-1	TGTGCCAGCTCACCGAGACAGGAGACTGAAGCTTTCTTT	CASSPRQETEAFF
16	few	TRBV5-8	.	TRBJ2-1	TGTGCCAGCAGCGTGGTGCACGGGGGGCAAGACAATGAGCAGTTCTTC	CASSVVHGGQDNEQFF
14	.	TRBV7-2	TRBD2	TRBJ2-3	TGTGCCAGCAGCTACGGACTAGCGGCCGATACGCAGTATTTT	CASSYGLAADTQYF
12	few	TRBV14	.	TRBJ2-1	TGTGCCAGCAGTGCCTCGCTAATTGAGCAGTTCTTC	CASSASLIEQFF
14	few	TRBV10-3	.	TRBJ1-2	TGTGCCATCAGTGAATTCGGTCAGGGGCGGGGCTACACCTTC	CAISEFGQGRGYTF
15	.	TRBV7-2	.	TRBJ2-3	TGTGCCAGCAGCTCACTAGGATTAGGGGCAGATACGCAGTATTTT	CASSSLGLGADTQYF
15	many	TRBV7-2	TRBD2	TRBJ2-2	TGTGCCAGCAGCCGGACTAGCGGATACACCGGGGAGCTGTTTTTT	CASSRTSGYTGELFF
13	.	TRBV7-2	.	TRBJ1-2	TGTGCCAGCAGCACTACCTGGGGGGATGGCTACACCTTC	CASSTTWGDGYTF
14	many	TRBV19	.	TRBJ2-1	TGTGCCAGTAGTATAGAAGAACGGGCCAATGAGCAGTTCTTC	CASSIEERANEQFF
12	many	TRBV4-2	.	TRBJ2-1	TGTGCCAGCAGCCAAGTCGCCTATGAGCAGTTCTTC	CASSQVAYEQFF
12	few	TRBV18	.	TRBJ1-1	TGTGCCAGCTCCTCTAGACACACTGAAGCTTTCTTT	CASSSRHTEAFF
14	few	TRBV6-6	.	TRBJ2-5	TGTGCCAGCAGTTACGTCCGGTACCAAGAGACCCAGTACTTC	CASSYVRYQETQYF
16	once	TRBV24-1	TRBD2	TRBJ2-1	TGTGCCACCCGACTTGTTCAGACTAGCGATGAGGATGAGCAGTTCTTC	CATRLVQTSDEDEQFF
15	many	TRBV4-3	.	TRBJ2-7	TGCGCCAGCAGCAAACTCCGGGACGGGGACTACGAGCAGTACTTC	CASSKLRDGDYEQYF
17	few	TRBV4-3	.	TRBJ2-4	TGCGCCAGCAGCCAAGATGCAGGAGGAGCAGCCAAAAACATTCAGTACTTC	CASSQDAGGAAKNIQYF
14	few	TRBV20-1	TRBD2	TRBJ2-1	TGCAGTGTCATCACTAGCGGGGCCTACAATGAGCAGTTCTTC	CSVITSGAYNEQFF
14	few	TRBV20-1	.	TRBJ2-1	TGCAGTGCATCCCCCCGGGGGGCGTACAATGAGCAGTTCTTC	CSASPRGAYNEQFF
16	.	TRBV28	.	TRBJ2-6	TGTGCCAGCAGTTTTATTACACCGTCTGGGGCCAACGTCCTGACTTTC	CASSFITPSGANVLTF
15	few	TRBV4-1	TRBD1	TRBJ1-1	TGCGCCAGCAGCACAGGGGGATCGGTGAACACTGAAGCTTTCTTT	CASSTGGSVNTEAFF
14	few	TRBV6-5	.	TRBJ1-2	TGTGCCAGCAGTTCCCCTAGCAGGGCATGGGGCTACACCTTC	CASSSPSRAWGYTF
13	few	TRBV19	TRBD1	TRBJ1-5	TGTGCCAGCGGGACAGGAAACAATCAGCCCCAGCATTTT	CASGTGNNQPQHF
16	few	TRBV7-2	.	TRBJ1-3	TGTGCCAGCAGCTACAGGAGGGTGAGCTCTGGAAACACCATATATTTT	CASSYRRVSSGNTIYF
14	.	TRBV7-8	.	TRBJ1-4	TGTGCCAGCAGCCCAGGAGAACGTAATGAAAAACTGTTTTTT	CASSPGERNEKLFF
14	.	TRBV19	.	TRBJ2-1	TGTGCCAGTAGTATAGCCAGCGGGTACAATGAGCAGTTCTTC	CASSIASGYNEQFF
14	.	TRBV28	.	TRBJ2-3	TGTGCCAGCAGTTTTCAGGACAGCACAGATACGCAGTATTTT	CASSFQDSTDTQYF
14	.	TRBV7-2	TRBD1	TRBJ1-2	TGTGCCAGCAGCCTTACGGACAGGGAAGTTGGCTACACCTTC	CASSLTDREVGYTF
15	many	TRBV12-3/TRBV12-4	.	TRBJ2-1	TGTGCCAGCACCATCGGGGGCATTTACAGTTTTGGGCAGTTCTTC	CASTIGGIYSFGQFF
15	.	TRBV4-2	.	TRBJ1-5	TGTGCCAGCAGCCAAGAACCGGATAGCAATCAGCCCCAGCATTTT	CASSQEPDSNQPQHF
12	.	TRBV10-3	.	TRBJ2-5	TGTGCCATCAGTGAAGAGGGAGAGACCCAGTACTTC	CAISEEGETQYF
17	few	TRBV7-9	TRBD1	TRBJ1-5	TGTGCCAGCAGCCCCCCCCGGGACAGCTATAGCAATCAGCCCCAGCATTTT	CASSPPRDSYSNQPQHF
21	few	TRBV14	TRBD2	TRBJ2-1	TGTGCCAGCAGCCAAGGGTTGGCGGGACTAGCGGGGGCATGGGAGAACAATGAGCAGTTCTTC	CASSQGLAGLAGAWENNEQFF
16	many	TRBV4-1	TRBD2	TRBJ2-1	TGCGCCAGCAGCCGAGGTGCTAGCGGGAGCTACAATGAGCAGTTCTTC	CASSRGASGSYNEQFF
16	.	TRBV14	.	TRBJ2-3	TGTGCCAGCAGCCCACGGACAGGAGGGTTCACAGATACGCAGTATTTT	CASSPRTGGFTDTQYF